The clone carrying this T cell receptor (beta chain) was seen at least ten times. The data derive from a study of regulatory T cells in long-lasting Graves disease. Noted time point: newly diagnosed GD, antithyroid drugs for less than 3 months. Scientists built the TCR library using RNA that was extracted from PBMCs. Both iRepertoire HTBI primers and Arm-PCR of CDR3 regions were used to build the TCR beta libraries. A single record per CDR3 protein comes from TCRdb applying MiXCR to the multiplex PCR reads. The sample lists 400,000 to 550,000 distinct CDR3 sequences, roughly 15% seen once, with about 23% in the top ten. CDR3 size: 14 residues. Per germline, CDR1 SNHLY and CDR2 FYNNEI. After removal of 6 bases from V and 4 bases from J, the junction contained 7 bases not matched to a gene. These same data were also listed under a study on T cells in Graves' hyperthyroidism and ophthalmopathy.

J is TRBJ1-2 and V is TRBV2; the match to TRBD1 covers 8 bases. The sample was peripheral blood mononuclear cells (PBMCs), taken at new diagnosis, from a patient treated with antithyroid drugs. The clonotype comes from a woman younger than 35 with Graves disease. The CDR3 region has the DNA TGTGCCAGCAGAGGGACAGGTGGCTTCTATGGCTACACCTTC. This translates into CASRGTGGFYGYTF.